These 30 T cell receptor beta chains were all obtained from the same sample, sequenced in a study of Ad26.COV2.S vaccination and SARS-CoV-2 variants. TCRdb's copy holds only in-frame clones and misses some; the assay was immunoSEQ multiplex PCR. The table records some 640,000 clones, roughly 90% of them present only once. Treatment in this sample: some 20 received Ad26.COV2.S at low or high dose, single or two shots; five or six received placebo; per-sample allocation not given. Collection of samples fell on day 63 after the first vaccine or placebo injection. The source was peripheral blood, collected in a trial of Ad26.COV2.S vaccine versus placebo. These receptors all stem from a person aged 18-65 years who received the Ad26.COV2.S COVID-19 vaccine or a placebo.

The chain is built from TRBV29-1 and TRBJ2-3; D is perhaps TRBD2 (5 bases). Trimming removed 2 bases from V and 4 bases from J, with 16 bases in between. Germline CDR1 SQVTM, CDR2 ANQGSEA. This CDR3 region has 15 residues. CDR3 residues: CSVEPGSINADTQYF. The CDR3 DNA reads as TGCAGCGTTGAACCGGGAAGTATTAACGCAGATACGCAGTATTTT.

The gene calls are TRBV24-1 and TRBJ1-5; no reliable D call. Germline CDR1 KGHDR, CDR2 SFDVKD. The CDR3 has 12 amino acids. V dropped 5 bases and J dropped 0 bases, with 1 base sitting between them. CDR3 sequence reads: CATSASNQPQHF. In nucleotides, the CDR3 is TGTGCCACCAGTGCTAGCAATCAGCCCCAGCATTTT.

The gene calls are TRBV19 and TRBJ1-1; possible D gene TRBD1, 6 bases. This CDR3 is built from 14 residues. The ends were cut back, 4 bases at V and 1 base at J, with 10 bases in the middle. The germline CDR1 and CDR2 sequences are LNHDA and SQIVND (reference sequence). The DNA for the CDR3 is TGTGCCAGTAGTACCAGGGGTCGGAACACTGAAGCTTTCTTT. Translated, it gives CASSTRGRNTEAFF. The variable domain in full, completed from reference TRBV19 and TRBJ1-1, reads DGGITQSPKYLFRKEGQNVTLSCEQNLNHDAMYWYRQDPGQGLRLIYYSQIVNDFQKGDIAEGYSVSREKKESFPLTVTSAQKNPTAFYLCASSTRGRNTEAFFGQGTRLTVV.

J is TRBJ1-6 and V is TRBV6-5; a weak D match, TRBD1 (6 bases). This CDR3 region has 14 residues. V lost 5 bases and J 7 bases, leaving 12 bases between the germline ends. Germline CDR1 and CDR2: MNHEY and SVGAGI. CDR3 residues: CASSRGDGNSPLHF. CDR3 DNA sequence: TGTGCCAGCAGTAGGGGGGACGGGAATTCACCCCTCCACTTT.

The V gene is TRBV27, the J gene TRBJ2-5; TRBD1 matches 8 bases. The V gene's germline CDR1 is MNHEY and CDR2 SMNVEV (reference sequence). The CDR3 is 14 residues long. V was pared by 5 bases and J by 2 bases, with 4 bases of the junction left unmatched. The CDR3 DNA is TGTGCCAGCAGTCGTGACAGGGGACAAGAGACCCAGTACTTC. Residues: CASSRDRGQETQYF.

The rearrangement joins TRBV7-9 to TRBJ2-3; D remains ambiguous. CDR3 length: 13 amino acids. Germline V gene data show CDR1 as SEHNR and CDR2 as FQNEAQ (reference sequence). Trimming took off 6 bases at V and 0 bases at J, with 7 bases between the two ends. The CDR3 DNA follows: TGTGCCAGCAGTCCCGACAGCACAGATACGCAGTATTTT. Amino acid sequence: CASSPDSTDTQYF.

This sequence joins TRBV7-9 and TRBJ2-7; the match to TRBD2 covers 12 bases. The V segment lost 5 bases and the J segment 2 bases; nucleotides outside the gene matches: 13. The CDR3 consists of 18 residues. CDR1 is SEHNR and CDR2 is FQNEAQ in the germline V gene (reference sequence). The CDR3 spells CASSPSTSGGPRPYEQYF. CDR3 nucleotides: TGTGCCAGCAGCCCCTCGACTAGCGGGGGACCGCGGCCCTACGAGCAGTACTTC.

The chain couples TRBV2 to TRBJ2-3; D not certain. The germline V and J ends were trimmed by 6 bases and 6 bases, with 10 bases remaining between them. Germline V gene data show CDR1 as SNHLY and CDR2 as FYNNEI. This CDR3 contains 12 residues. The CDR3 region has the DNA TGTGCCAGCAGGGCACCCTCCGATACGCAGTATTTT. This codes for CASRAPSDTQYF.

V and J are TRBV7-3 and TRBJ1-3; D remains ambiguous. Germline CDR1 reads SGHTA; CDR2 reads FQGTGA. The CDR3 is 16 residues long. The V gene lost 5 bases and the J gene lost 0 bases, with 14 bases spanning the gap. The CDR3 loop reads CASSLEPRSSGNTIYF. CDR3 in DNA: TGTGCCAGCAGCCTAGAGCCACGGAGCTCTGGAAACACCATATATTTT.

J is TRBJ2-1 and V is TRBV5-1; 7 bases map to TRBD2. This CDR3 has 15 residues. The J segment lost 2 bases and the V segment lost 3 bases, leaving 5 bases of the junction unmatched. Germline V CDR1 and CDR2: SGHRS, YFSETQ. The CDR3 region is CASSSGGSPYNEQFF. CDR3 in DNA: TGCGCCAGCAGCTCCGGCGGGAGCCCCTACAATGAGCAGTTCTTC.

The chain is built from TRBV5-1 and TRBJ1-4; 9 nucleotides align to TRBD1. The germline CDR1 and CDR2 sequences are SGHRS and YFSETQ. This CDR3 region has 15 residues. Trimming cost V 3 bases and J 5 bases; bases outside gene matches: 5. The CDR3 DNA sequence: TGCGCCAGCAGCTCGTCCGGGACAGGGAATGAAAAACTGTTTTTT. It specifies CASSSSGTGNEKLFF. The whole variable domain, remainder taken from reference TRBV5-1 and TRBJ1-4, is KAGVTQTPRYLIKTRGQQVTLSCSPISGHRSVSWYQQTPGQGLQFLFEYFSETQRNKGNFPGRFSGRQFSNSRSEMNVSTLELGDSALYLCASSSSGTGNEKLFFGSGTQLSVL.

The chain has TRBV4-3 and TRBJ1-5, with unresolved D. Trimming removed 0 bases from V and 4 bases from J, with 7 bases in between. The CDR3 sequence is 14 residues long. Germline lookup yields CDR1 LGHNA and CDR2 YSLEER. CDR3 in amino acids: CASSQEGGNQPQHF. CDR3 nucleotide sequence: TGCGCCAGCAGCCAAGAAGGCGGGAATCAGCCCCAGCATTTT.

The chain employs TRBV24-1 and TRBJ1-4; 9 bases match TRBD1. The CDR3 sequence is 15 residues long. V shed 4 bases and J 7 bases; nucleotides not matched to a gene: 6. CDR1 is KGHDR and CDR2 is SFDVKD in the germline V gene. The CDR3 DNA sequence: TGTGCCACCAGTGACGCGGGACAGGGCAGTGAAAAACTGTTTTTT. Its translation is CATSDAGQGSEKLFF.

The chain recombines TRBV18 with TRBJ1-2; no clear D gene. V gave up 3 bases and J gave up 7 bases, with 18 bases separating them. Germline CDR1 and CDR2: KGHSH and LQKENI. This CDR3 is 15 amino acids long. The chain's CDR3 is CASSPSEGPLIGYTF. In nucleotides, the CDR3 is TGTGCCAGCTCACCCAGCGAAGGCCCGTTGATTGGCTACACCTTC.

The V call is TRBV24-1, the J call TRBJ2-1; 12 nucleotides align to TRBD2. The CDR3 spans 16 residues. Germline CDR1 and CDR2: KGHDR and SFDVKD. Germline trimming cut 3 bases from V and 6 bases from J; bases unmatched to any gene: 5. The chain's CDR3 is CATSDLAGGPGNEQFF. Here the CDR3 DNA reads TGTGCCACCAGTGATCTAGCGGGAGGGCCTGGCAATGAGCAGTTCTTC.

The chain combines TRBV20-1 with TRBJ1-2; the D gene is possibly TRBD1 (6 bases). CDR1 and CDR2 from the germline V gene are DFQATT and SNEGSKA (reference sequence). This CDR3 region has 10 residues. CDR3 amino acids: CRAGEYGYTF. As DNA, the CDR3 is TGCAGAGCAGGGGAATATGGCTACACCTTC.

This sequence joins TRBV19 and TRBJ1-1; D is uncertain. V shed 9 bases and J shed 1 base, with 6 bases lying between them. This CDR3 is 11 amino acids long. CDR1 and CDR2 from the germline V gene are LNHDA and SQIVND (reference sequence). The CDR3 is CASHQNTEAFF. The CDR3 DNA reads TGTGCCAGCCACCAGAACACTGAAGCTTTCTTT.

This chain joins TRBV12-1 and TRBJ2-3; the table's D call TRBD2 went unverified against the DNA. TRBV12-1 is given as a pseudogene. The CDR3 totals 19 residues. The CDR3 DNA reads as TGTGCCAGCAGCTTGGGGGGACTAGCGGGAGGGCCGGTCACAGATACGCAGTATTTT. Its translation: CASSLGGLAGGPVTDTQYF.

A single count supports this clone. The chain couples TRBV29-1 to TRBJ2-3, with 12 nucleotides matching TRBD2. Losses at the gene ends were 4 bases for V and 2 bases for J; bases not matched to a gene: 16. The CDR3 sequence is 19 residues long. The germline CDR1 and CDR2 sequences are SQVTM and ANQGSEA. The CDR3 protein is CSVVVRALAGGRYTDTQYF. CDR3 coding DNA: TGCAGCGTTGTAGTTCGGGCGCTAGCGGGAGGGCGGTACACAGATACGCAGTATTTT.

The rearrangement uses TRBV18 and TRBJ2-4, with 11 nucleotides matching TRBD2. J gave up 3 bases and V 3 bases, and 7 bases lay outside the gene matches. The germline V gene encodes CDR1 KGHSH and CDR2 LQKENI. This CDR3 contains 17 residues. CDR3 coding DNA: TGTGCCAGCTCACCCAGGACTAGCGGGCACATCAAAAACATTCAGTACTTC. Its translation: CASSPRTSGHIKNIQYF.

The genes are TRBV5-1 and TRBJ2-7; the match to TRBD2 covers 10 bases. The CDR3 extends over 15 amino acids. Germline assignment: CDR1 SGHRS and CDR2 YFSETQ. V shed 1 base, J shed 6 bases, and the junction held 7 bases outside the gene matches. This CDR3 reads CASSLLAGVGSEQYF. For the CDR3, the DNA is TGCGCCAGCAGCTTGCTAGCGGGAGTAGGTAGCGAGCAGTACTTC.

This chain connects TRBV2 to TRBJ2-5; D uncertain. V was shortened by 3 bases and J by 7 bases, with 6 bases between the two germline ends. CDR1 is SNHLY and CDR2 is FYNNEI in the germline V gene. This CDR3 has 11 residues. The CDR3 loop is CASSEYGTQYF. Written as DNA, the CDR3 is TGTGCCAGCAGTGAGTACGGGACCCAGTACTTC. Together with reference TRBV2 and TRBJ2-5, the CDR3 gives the full variable domain: EPEVTQTPSHQVTQMGQEVILRCVPISNHLYFYWYRQILGQKVEFLVSFYNNEISEKSEIFDDQFSVERPDGSNFTLKIRSTKLEDSAMYFCASSEYGTQYFGPGTRLLVL.

This chain joins TRBV9 and TRBJ1-1; D gene unclear. V lost 7 bases to trimming and J lost 11 bases, with 18 bases between them. Looked up from germline, CDR1 is SGDLS and CDR2 is YYNGEE. The CDR3 is made up of 12 amino acids. The CDR3 protein is CASAPEMAPAFF. In DNA, the CDR3 is TGTGCCAGCGCCCCGGAGATGGCTCCGGCTTTCTTT. Full variable domain (rest looked up from reference TRBV9 and TRBJ1-1): DSGVTQTPKHLITATGQRVTLRCSPRSGDLSVYWYQQSLDQGLQFLIQYYNGEERAKGNILERFSAQQFPDLHSELNLSSLELGDSALYFCASAPEMAPAFFGQGTRLTVV.

The chain combines TRBV27 with TRBJ1-5, with D possibly TRBD1 on 6 matching bases. Trimming left V 6 bases short and J 3 bases short, with 12 bases between. Germline CDR1 MNHEY, CDR2 SMNVEV (reference sequence). This CDR3 region has 14 residues. CDR3 in amino acids: CASRMTGFNQPQHF. DNA for the CDR3: TGTGCCAGCAGGATGACAGGCTTCAATCAGCCCCAGCATTTT.

This clone was counted between two and nine times. This chain uses TRBV13 with TRBJ1-6; D is undetermined. The V end was cut by 6 bases, the J end by 10 bases, with 16 bases between. This CDR3 region has 14 residues. CDR1 and CDR2 from the germline V gene are PRHDT and FYEKMQ (reference sequence). The CDR3, as DNA: TGTGCCAGCAGTTTAAGGTCCGCGTCGTCACCCCTCCACTTT. As protein: CASSLRSASSPLHF.

This clone was recorded only once. Here the CDR3 DNA reads TGTGCCAGTAGTATCGGTTCCGTGAACACTGAAGCTTTCTTT. Amino acid sequence: CASSIGSVNTEAFF. The chain recombines TRBV19 with TRBJ1-1, with unresolved D. The CDR3 runs to 14 residues. Germline V gives CDR1 LNHDA, CDR2 SQIVND (reference sequence). The V end lost 3 bases, the J end lost 0 bases, and 8 bases lay between the germline ends.

V gene TRBV6-2 or TRBV6-3 combines with J gene TRBJ2-4; 7 bases align to TRBD2. This CDR3 contains 16 residues. V shed 5 bases, J shed 3 bases, and the junction held 10 bases outside the gene matches. The germline CDR1 and CDR2 sequences are MNHEY and SVGEGT. CDR3 sequence: CASSRLAGTGKNIQYF. The DNA for the CDR3 is TGTGCCAGCAGTCGACTAGCCGGTACTGGCAAAAACATTCAGTACTTC.

This clone was seen a few times. This sequence joins TRBV10-2 and TRBJ2-2, with 8 nucleotides matching TRBD1. In germline, CDR1 is WSHSY, CDR2 SAAADI. The CDR3 is 13 residues long. V lost 6 bases to trimming and J lost 4 bases; unmatched junction nucleotides: 1. CDR3 in DNA: TGCGCCAGCAGCGACAGGGGCACCGGGGAGCTGTTTTTT. Its translation is CASSDRGTGELFF.

Ten or more counts support this clone. The rearrangement joins TRBV7-2 to TRBJ2-2, with 11 bases identical to TRBD2. Losses at the gene ends were 3 bases for V and 4 bases for J; bases not matched to a gene: 7. Germline V gives CDR1 SGHTA, CDR2 FQGNSA. This CDR3 contains 17 residues. The CDR3 sequence is CASSFTSGGRRTGELFF. Written as DNA, the CDR3 is TGTGCCAGCAGCTTTACTAGCGGGGGTCGTCGCACCGGGGAGCTGTTTTTT.

The chain employs TRBV5-1 and TRBJ2-2; TRBD1 is a possible D gene (7 bases). The CDR3 contains 16 residues. CDR1 is SGHRS and CDR2 is YFSETQ in the germline V gene. V was cut by 4 bases and J by 0 bases, with 13 bases left in between. The CDR3 reads CASSLTGRTNTGELFF. The CDR3 DNA is TGCGCCAGCAGCCTGACAGGGAGGACGAACACCGGGGAGCTGTTTTTT.